This T cell receptor (beta chain) comes out of a study of beta chain features in type 1 diabetes. Per the germline V gene, CDR1 is MDHEN and CDR2 is SYDVKM. J gave up 2 bases and V 2 bases, and 3 bases lay outside the gene matches. This CDR3 has 15 residues. Sequencing targeted expressed TCRB transcripts, as all isolated RNA had been reverse transcribed. Clones were sequenced by immunoSEQ multiplex PCR, and TCRdb holds only the in-frame ones, with some missing. The sample shows around 250,000 clones, 25% to 30% of them seen only once. The rearrangement joins TRBV28 to TRBJ2-3, with 8 bases identical to TRBD2. The sample was central memory CD4+ T cells from blood. The receptor was isolated from a man aged 25 to 45 in good health. The CDR3 reads CASSLAGGPTDTQYF. In nucleotides, the CDR3 is TGTGCCAGCAGTTTAGCGGGAGGTCCCACAGATACGCAGTATTTT.